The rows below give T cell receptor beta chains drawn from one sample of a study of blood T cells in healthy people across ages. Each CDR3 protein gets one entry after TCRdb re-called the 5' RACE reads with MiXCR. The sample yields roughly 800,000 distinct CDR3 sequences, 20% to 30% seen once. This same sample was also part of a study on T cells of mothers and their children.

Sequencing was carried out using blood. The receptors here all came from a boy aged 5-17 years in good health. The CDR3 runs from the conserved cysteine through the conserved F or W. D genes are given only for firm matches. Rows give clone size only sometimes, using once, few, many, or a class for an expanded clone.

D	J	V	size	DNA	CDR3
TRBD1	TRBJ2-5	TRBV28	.	TGTGCCAGCAGTCCATCGGGACAGGGCACTCAAGAGACCCAGTACTTC	CASSPSGQGTQETQYF
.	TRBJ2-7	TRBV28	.	TGTGCCAGCAACTGGTATTGGGGTAAGCACGAGCAGTACTTC	CASNWYWGKHEQYF
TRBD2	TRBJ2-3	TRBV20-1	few	TGCAGTGCTAGATCCCGGGATAGCGGGAGAACTACGCAGTATTTT	CSARSRDSGRTTQYF
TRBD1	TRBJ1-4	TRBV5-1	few	TGCGCCAGCAGCTTAACAGGGGGCCCTAATGAAAAACTGTTTTTT	CASSLTGGPNEKLFF
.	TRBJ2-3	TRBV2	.	TGTGCCAGCAGTGCTCTCACAGATACGCAGTATTTT	CASSALTDTQYF
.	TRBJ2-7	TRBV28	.	TGTGCCAGCAGTTTTTATCAGGGGAGCTCCTACGAGCAGTACTTC	CASSFYQGSSYEQYF
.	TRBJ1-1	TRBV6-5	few	TGTGCCAGCAGTTACTCAGGGGTTGGTGAAGCTTTCTTT	CASSYSGVGEAFF
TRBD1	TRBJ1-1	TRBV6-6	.	TGTGCCAGCAGTCGGACAGGGTTGGACACTGAAGCTTTCTTT	CASSRTGLDTEAFF
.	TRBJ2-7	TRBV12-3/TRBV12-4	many	TGTGCCAGCAGTTTAGCGTTGGGGGGCGAGCAGTACTTC	CASSLALGGEQYF
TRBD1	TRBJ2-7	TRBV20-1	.	TGCAGTGCCAACGGACAGGACTCCTACGAGCAGTACTTC	CSANGQDSYEQYF
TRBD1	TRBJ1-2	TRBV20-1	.	TGCAGTGCTATGTTGATAGGGGACAGGGAGTATGGCTACACCTTC	CSAMLIGDREYGYTF
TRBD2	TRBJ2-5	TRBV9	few	TGTGCCAGCAGCGTAGGGGGCGGGGGAGGCGAGACCCAGTACTTC	CASSVGGGGGETQYF
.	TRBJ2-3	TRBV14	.	TGTGCCAGCAGCGCCGTGTCGGGAGTTGGAGGTACGCAGTATTTT	CASSAVSGVGGTQYF
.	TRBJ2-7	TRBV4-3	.	TGCGCCAGCAGCCAGGGCCCCCTGCGCGAGCAGTACTTC	CASSQGPLREQYF
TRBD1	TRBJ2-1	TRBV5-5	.	TGTGCCAGCAGGACCGGGACAGGAGAGACCTATGAGCAGTTCTTC	CASRTGTGETYEQFF
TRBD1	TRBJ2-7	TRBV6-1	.	TGTGCCAGCAGAGGGGACAGGGGTCATCTTACCTACGAGCAGTACTTC	CASRGDRGHLTYEQYF
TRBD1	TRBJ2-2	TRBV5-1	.	TGCGCCAGCAGCTGGCAGGGGGCGGACACCGGGGAGCTGTTTTTT	CASSWQGADTGELFF